This record covers a single T cell receptor beta chain. Its antigen is still unknown. This specimen belongs to a study of T cell responses to AZD1222 COVID-19 vaccine. General study results and limits: Targeting of unmutated variant regions was reportedly seen in nearly half of spike-specific TCRs. Two AZD1222 doses significantly raised spike-specific TCR breadth and depth over controls. Donor demographics were predominantly white British with a female majority; clonal diversity may be underestimated.

The CDR3 is made up of 10 amino acids. V gave up 6 bases and J gave up 5 bases, with 5 bases separating them. Germline values: CDR1 SNHLY, CDR2 FYNNEI. Sequencing was performed with immunoSEQ multiplex PCR; in TCRdb, only in-frame clones are kept and a portion is missing. The table records 100,000 or so clones, around 87% of them present only once. The chain couples TRBV2 to TRBJ2-7; no definite D call. The source was peripheral blood, collected on day 0 of AZD1222 vaccination. The receptor's source is an adult in good health. CDR3 in DNA: TGTGCCAGCAGCTTTAACGAGCAGTACTTC. This gives the protein CASSFNEQYF.